What follows are 12 T cell receptor beta chains derived from one specimen sequenced in a study of OX40 agonist ivuxolimab in advanced cancers. TCRdb keeps only in-frame clones here, not all; method: immunoSEQ multiplex PCR. The sample lists fewer than 85,000 clones, around 86% occurring once. This specimen was CD4+ or CD8+ T cells sorted from blood, taken in a trial of the OX40 agonist ivuxolimab. The receptor source for this set is an adult with an advanced solid tumor such as melanoma, head and neck, liver or kidney cancer.

This clone was detected only a few times. This sequence joins TRBV2 and TRBJ2-7, with a possible D match to TRBD2 (5 bases). The germline gives CDR1 SNHLY, CDR2 FYNNEI. Trimming removed 6 bases from V and 0 bases from J, with 15 bases in between. CDR3 length equals 15 residues. The DNA of the CDR3 is TGTGCCAGCAGGACCGGGATTTTCAGCTCCTACGAGCAGTACTTC. Encoded protein: CASRTGIFSSYEQYF.

CDR3 sequence (DNA): TGTGCCAGCTCACCGCCCGGGACAGGGAACACCGGGGAGCTGTTTTTT. Translating gives CASSPPGTGNTGELFF. This chain joins TRBV18 and TRBJ2-2; TRBD1 matches 8 bases. This CDR3 has 16 residues. Per the germline V gene, CDR1 is KGHSH and CDR2 is LQKENI. Unmatched junction bases numbered 4, after V lost 3 bases and J lost 1 base.

This clone was recorded a few times. The CDR3 bases are TGTGCCAGCAGCTTAGCGCTGGGGGGGTACAATGAGCAGTTCTTC. Protein product: CASSLALGGYNEQFF. The gene calls are TRBV7-8 and TRBJ2-1; 7 nucleotides match TRBD2. Germline lookup yields CDR1 SGHVS and CDR2 FQNEAQ. The CDR3 length is 15 residues. The trim removed 0 bases at V and 4 bases at J, leaving 3 bases unmatched. Drawing the rest from reference TRBV7-8 and TRBJ2-1, the complete variable domain is GAGVSQSPRYKVAKRGQDVALRCDPISGHVSLFWYQQALGQGPEFLTYFQNEAQLDKSGLPSDRFFAERPEGSVSTLKIQRTQQEDSAVYLCASSLALGGYNEQFFGPGTRLTVL.

This chain uses TRBV7-9 with TRBJ2-7; possibly TRBD1 for D (6 bases). V was clipped by 2 bases and J by 5 bases, with 13 bases between them. This CDR3 spans 14 amino acids. Germline V gene lookup returns CDR1 SEHNR and CDR2 FQNEAQ (reference sequence). The CDR3 reads CASSLRDTHDEQYF. As DNA, the CDR3 is TGTGCCAGCAGCTTACGGGACACGCATGACGAGCAGTACTTC. Filled out from reference TRBV7-9 and TRBJ2-7, the complete variable domain reads DTGVSQNPRHKITKRGQNVTFRCDPISEHNRLYWYRQTLGQGPEFLTYFQNEAQLEKSRLLSDRFSAERPKGSFSTLEIQRTEQGDSAMYLCASSLRDTHDEQYFGPGTRLTVT.

The rearrangement joins TRBV6-1 to TRBJ1-1; D is perhaps TRBD1 (5 bases). CDR1 is MNHNS, CDR2 SASEGT, per germline. This CDR3 is 14 amino acids long. Trimming pared 6 bases from V and 8 bases from J, leaving 19 bases between. CDR3 bases: TGTGCCAGCAGGGACCAAGAGGGGCGGGCGGAAGCTTTCTTT. This encodes CASRDQEGRAEAFF.

The V gene is TRBV27, the J gene TRBJ2-5; 9 bases match TRBD2. The CDR3 runs 16 residues. The junction had 13 bases not matched to a gene; V was cut back by 6 bases and J by 5 bases. CDR1 is MNHEY and CDR2 is SMNVEV in the germline V gene (reference sequence). This CDR3 is CASSPGTSPRMETQYF. The CDR3 bases are TGTGCCAGCAGCCCCGGGACTAGCCCCCGAATGGAGACCCAGTACTTC.

The chain is built from TRBV10-2 and TRBJ1-5, with 7 bases lining up with TRBD1. V dropped 2 bases and J dropped 5; count of bases not matched to a gene: 0. Germline assignment: CDR1 WSHSY and CDR2 SAAADI. The CDR3 has 13 amino acids. CDR3 sequence reads: CASSEGTDQPQHF. Written as DNA, the CDR3 is TGCGCCAGCAGTGAGGGGACAGATCAGCCCCAGCATTTT.

The chain links TRBV7-2 to TRBJ2-2, with 8 bases identical to TRBD2. The CDR3 contains 17 residues. V lost 5 bases, J lost 1 base, and 9 bases stayed unmatched. Looked up from germline, CDR1 is SGHTA and CDR2 is FQGNSA. The CDR3, as DNA: TGTGCCAGCAGCGCCGGGACTAGAGCCTTGAACACCGGGGAGCTGTTTTTT. It translates to CASSAGTRALNTGELFF.

This rearrangement joins TRBV2 to TRBJ1-2; no reliable D call. Germline CDR1 is SNHLY and CDR2 is FYNNEI. The CDR3 runs to 15 residues. V was trimmed by 3 bases and J by 4 bases, leaving 15 bases between them. CDR3 sequence: CASSDAGQRAYGYTF. CDR3 in DNA: TGTGCCAGCAGTGACGCCGGGCAGCGAGCCTATGGCTACACCTTC.

This rearrangement joins TRBV4-2 to TRBJ1-3; D call uncertain. V was trimmed by 0 bases and J by 0 bases, leaving 15 bases between them. CDR3 length: 18 residues. Per the germline V gene, CDR1 is LGHNA and CDR2 is YNFKEQ. CDR3 region: CASSQDPPPATSGNTIYF. The CDR3 DNA reads as TGTGCCAGCAGCCAAGATCCCCCCCCAGCCACCTCTGGAAACACCATATATTTT.

V gene TRBV30 combines with J gene TRBJ1-1; D is perhaps TRBD1 (6 bases). The ends were cut back, 5 bases at V and 3 bases at J, with 10 bases in the middle. Germline CDR1 reads GTSNPN; CDR2 reads SVGIG (reference sequence). CDR3 size: 12 residues. DNA for the CDR3: TGTGCCTGGGGGGGCCGCGACACTGAAGCTTTCTTT. This sequence encodes CAWGGRDTEAFF.

The genes are TRBV25-1 and TRBJ1-6; no clear D gene. Looked up from germline, CDR1 is MGHDK and CDR2 is SYGVNS. The CDR3 runs to 12 residues. Trimming left V 4 bases short and J 9 bases short, with 7 bases between. In DNA, the CDR3 is TGTGCCAGCAGTGTTCTGGTTTCACCCCTCCACTTT. Translated, it gives CASSVLVSPLHF.